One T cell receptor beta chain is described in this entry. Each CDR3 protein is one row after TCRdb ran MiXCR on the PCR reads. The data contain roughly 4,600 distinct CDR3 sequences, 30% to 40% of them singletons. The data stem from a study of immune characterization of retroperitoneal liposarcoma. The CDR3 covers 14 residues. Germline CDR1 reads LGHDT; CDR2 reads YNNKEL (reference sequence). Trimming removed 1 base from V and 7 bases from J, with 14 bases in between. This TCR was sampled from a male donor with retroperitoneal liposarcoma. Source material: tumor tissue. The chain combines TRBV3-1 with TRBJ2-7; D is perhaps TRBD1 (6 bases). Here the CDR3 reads CASSQGPGAREQYF. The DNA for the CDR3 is TGTGCCAGCAGCCAAGGTCCAGGGGCTCGAGAGCAGTACTTC.